These T cell receptor beta chains were read from a single sample in a study of T-cell reconstitution after alpha-beta-depleted transplantation in children. TCRdb itself ran the PCR reads through MiXCR, one entry per CDR3 protein. The sample lists 450,000 to 500,000 distinct CDR3 sequences, roughly an eighth occurring once. Here the sequenced sample was PBMCs from the stem cell graft donor, taken from the stem cell graft. These receptors were taken from a human donor who donated a stem cell graft to a child with combined immunodeficiency. The CDR3 runs from the conserved cysteine through the conserved F or W. D genes are given only for firm matches. Expanded clones are given a class, and other clones once, few, many or no size at all.

TGTGCCACCAGCCGTATCGCAACTAATGAAAAACTGTTTTTT	CATSRIATNEKLFF	.	TRBJ1-4	once	TRBV14
TGTGCCAGCAGCCCGTCAGGGTATGATGGCTACACCTTC	CASSPSGYDGYTF	.	TRBJ1-2	.	TRBV7-8
TGTGCCAGCAGTTACACTAGCGGGGGCCCGTACGAGCAGTACTTC	CASSYTSGGPYEQYF	TRBD2	TRBJ2-7	.	TRBV6-2/TRBV6-3
TGTGCCAGCAGCCTCCTCTGGGGGAGCAATCAGCCCCAGCATTTT	CASSLLWGSNQPQHF	.	TRBJ1-5	.	TRBV12-3/TRBV12-4
TGCGCCAGCAGCTTGGAGGCAGACTATGGCTACACCTTC	CASSLEADYGYTF	.	TRBJ1-2	many	TRBV5-1
TGTGCCACCAGTGATCCGCTTTACACCAACACCGGGGAGCTGTTTTTT	CATSDPLYTNTGELFF	.	TRBJ2-2	.	TRBV24-1
TGTGCCAGCAGTTACCTCGCTAACTATGGCTACACCTTC	CASSYLANYGYTF	.	TRBJ1-2	few	TRBV6-6
TGCGCCAGCAGCTCTTACCTAATGCCGACTAGCGGAGTGGGGGCAGATACGCAGTATTTT	CASSSYLMPTSGVGADTQYF	TRBD2	TRBJ2-3	.	TRBV5-1
TGTGCCAGCGGGACTAGCGGCTCCTCTAGCACAGATGCGCAGTATTTT	CASGTSGSSSTDAQYF	TRBD2	TRBJ2-3	few	TRBV12-3/TRBV12-4
TGTGCCAGCAGAGCGCCGGGGGCAAATGAGCAGTTCTTC	CASRAPGANEQFF	.	TRBJ2-1	.	TRBV7-2
TGTGCCAGCAGCTGGCGACAGGGGGCCAACGAGCAGTACTTC	CASSWRQGANEQYF	TRBD1	TRBJ2-7	.	TRBV5-5
TGTGCCAGCAGCGTAGCATGGGCAGGGACCTACGAGCAGTACTTC	CASSVAWAGTYEQYF	.	TRBJ2-7	.	TRBV9
TGCAGCGGGGCCGGACAGGCAGAAAGCACAGATACGCAGTATTTT	CSGAGQAESTDTQYF	TRBD1	TRBJ2-3	few	TRBV29-1
TGTGCCAGCAGCCCGGGACAGGGTTACTACAATGAGCAGTTCTTC	CASSPGQGYYNEQFF	TRBD1	TRBJ2-1	.	TRBV6-2/TRBV6-3